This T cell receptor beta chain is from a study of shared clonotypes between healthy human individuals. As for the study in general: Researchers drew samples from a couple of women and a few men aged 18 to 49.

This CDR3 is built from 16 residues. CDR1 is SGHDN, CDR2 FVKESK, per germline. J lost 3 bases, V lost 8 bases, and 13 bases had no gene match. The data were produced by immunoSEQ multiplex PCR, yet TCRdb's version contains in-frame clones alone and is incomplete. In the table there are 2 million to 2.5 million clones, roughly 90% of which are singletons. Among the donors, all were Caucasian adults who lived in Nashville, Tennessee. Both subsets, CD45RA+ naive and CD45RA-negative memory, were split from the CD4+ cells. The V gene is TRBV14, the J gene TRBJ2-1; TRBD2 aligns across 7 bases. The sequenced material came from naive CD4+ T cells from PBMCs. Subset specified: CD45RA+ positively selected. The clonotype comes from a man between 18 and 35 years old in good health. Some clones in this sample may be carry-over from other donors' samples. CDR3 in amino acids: CASRKGRGSGYNEQFF. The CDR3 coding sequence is TGTGCCAGCCGAAAAGGGCGCGGGAGTGGCTACAATGAGCAGTTCTTC.